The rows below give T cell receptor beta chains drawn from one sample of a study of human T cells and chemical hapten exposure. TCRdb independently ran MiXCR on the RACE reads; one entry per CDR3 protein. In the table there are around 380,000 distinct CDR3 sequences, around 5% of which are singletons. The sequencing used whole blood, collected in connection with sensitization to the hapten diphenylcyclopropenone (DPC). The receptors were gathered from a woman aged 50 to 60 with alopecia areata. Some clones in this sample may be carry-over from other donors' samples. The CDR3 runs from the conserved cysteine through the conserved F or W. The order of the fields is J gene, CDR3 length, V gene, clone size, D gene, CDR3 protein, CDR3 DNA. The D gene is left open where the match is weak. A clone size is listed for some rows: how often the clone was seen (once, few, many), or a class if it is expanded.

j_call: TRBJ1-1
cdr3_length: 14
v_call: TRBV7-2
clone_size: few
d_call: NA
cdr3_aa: CASSLAFMGTEAFF
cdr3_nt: TGTGCCAGCAGCTTAGCGTTTATGGGAACTGAAGCTTTCTTT

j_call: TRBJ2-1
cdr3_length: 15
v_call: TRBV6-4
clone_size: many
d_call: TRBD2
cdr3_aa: CASSRIAGRYNEQFF
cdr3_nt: TGTGCCAGCAGTCGCATAGCGGGGAGATACAATGAGCAGTTCTTC

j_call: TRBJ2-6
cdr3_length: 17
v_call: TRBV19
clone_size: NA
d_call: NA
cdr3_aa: CASSTGVSTSGANVLTF
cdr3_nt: TGTGCCAGTAGTACAGGGGTCTCGACCTCTGGGGCCAACGTCCTGACTTTC

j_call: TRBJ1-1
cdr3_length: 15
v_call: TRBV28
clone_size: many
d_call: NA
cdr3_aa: CASITPDRGYTEAFF
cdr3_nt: TGTGCCAGCATCACCCCCGATAGGGGCTACACTGAAGCTTTCTTT

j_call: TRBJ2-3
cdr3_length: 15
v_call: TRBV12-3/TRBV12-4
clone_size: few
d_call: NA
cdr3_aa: CASSLFGGGTDTQYF
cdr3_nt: TGTGCCAGCAGTTTGTTTGGCGGGGGCACAGATACGCAGTATTTT

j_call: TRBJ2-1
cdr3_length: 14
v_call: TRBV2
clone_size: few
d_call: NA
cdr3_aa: CASSESGLYNEQFF
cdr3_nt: TGTGCCAGCAGTGAATCAGGACTTTACAATGAGCAGTTCTTC

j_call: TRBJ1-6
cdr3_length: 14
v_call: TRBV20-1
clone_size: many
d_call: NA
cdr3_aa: CSATHGGDNSPLHF
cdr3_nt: TGCAGTGCTACGCACGGCGGGGATAATTCACCCCTCCACTTT

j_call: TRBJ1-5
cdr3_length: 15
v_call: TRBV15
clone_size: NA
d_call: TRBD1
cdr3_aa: CATSYDRGLNQPQHF
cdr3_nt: TGTGCCACCAGCTATGACAGGGGCCTCAATCAGCCCCAGCATTTT

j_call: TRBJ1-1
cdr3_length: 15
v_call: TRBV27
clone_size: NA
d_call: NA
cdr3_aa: CASSLGAGTGTEAFF
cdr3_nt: TGTGCCAGCAGTTTAGGTGCAGGCACGGGAACTGAAGCTTTCTTT

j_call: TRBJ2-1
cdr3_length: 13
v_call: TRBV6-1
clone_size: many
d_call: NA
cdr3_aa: CASSEIGPNEQFF
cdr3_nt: TGTGCCAGCAGTGAAATAGGTCCCAATGAGCAGTTCTTC

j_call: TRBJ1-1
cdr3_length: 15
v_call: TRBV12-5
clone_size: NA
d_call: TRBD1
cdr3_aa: CASGPPGTVNTEAFF
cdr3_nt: TGTGCTAGTGGCCCCCCCGGGACAGTTAACACTGAAGCTTTCTTT

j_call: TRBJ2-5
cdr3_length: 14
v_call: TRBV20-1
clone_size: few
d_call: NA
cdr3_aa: CSARKGSGKETQYF
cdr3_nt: TGCAGTGCTAGAAAAGGGAGTGGTAAAGAGACCCAGTACTTC

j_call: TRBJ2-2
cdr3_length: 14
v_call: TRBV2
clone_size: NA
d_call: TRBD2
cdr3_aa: CASRRLAGTGELFF
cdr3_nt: TGTGCCAGCAGACGACTAGCAGGGACCGGGGAGCTGTTTTTT

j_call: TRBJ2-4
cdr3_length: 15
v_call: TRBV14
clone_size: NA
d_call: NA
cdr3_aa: CASSRVQGGKNIQYF
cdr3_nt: TGTGCCAGCAGCCGAGTACAGGGAGGCAAAAACATTCAGTACTTC

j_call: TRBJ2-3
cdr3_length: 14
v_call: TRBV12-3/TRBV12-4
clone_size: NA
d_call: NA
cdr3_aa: CASSFAGRADTQYF
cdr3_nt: TGTGCCAGCAGTTTCGCGGGCCGGGCAGATACGCAGTATTTT

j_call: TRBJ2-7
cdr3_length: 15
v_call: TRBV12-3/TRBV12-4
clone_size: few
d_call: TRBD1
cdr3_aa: CASSIRQGPHYEQYF
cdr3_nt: TGTGCCAGCAGTATACGACAGGGGCCGCACTACGAGCAGTACTTC

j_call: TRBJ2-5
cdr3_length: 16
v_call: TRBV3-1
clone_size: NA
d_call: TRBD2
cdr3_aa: CASSQDRTSVGETQYF
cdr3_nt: TGTGCCAGCAGCCAAGACCGAACTAGCGTCGGAGAGACCCAGTACTTC

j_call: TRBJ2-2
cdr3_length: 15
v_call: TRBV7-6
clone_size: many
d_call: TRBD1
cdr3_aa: CASSPRGPRTGELFF
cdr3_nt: TGTGCCAGCAGCCCCAGGGGGCCGAGGACCGGGGAGCTGTTTTTT

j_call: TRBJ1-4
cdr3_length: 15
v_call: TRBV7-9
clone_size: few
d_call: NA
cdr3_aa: CASSTGTATNEKLFF
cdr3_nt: TGTGCCAGCAGCACAGGGACGGCAACTAATGAAAAACTGTTTTTT

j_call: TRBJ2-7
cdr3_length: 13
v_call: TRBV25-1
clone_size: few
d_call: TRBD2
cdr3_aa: CASGFRDYPPLYF
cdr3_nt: TGTGCCAGCGGGTTTCGGGACTACCCCCCCCTGTACTTC

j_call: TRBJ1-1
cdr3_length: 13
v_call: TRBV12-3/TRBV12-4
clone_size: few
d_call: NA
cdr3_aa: CASSFVLGREAFF
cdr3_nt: TGTGCCAGCAGTTTCGTCTTAGGTCGAGAAGCTTTCTTT

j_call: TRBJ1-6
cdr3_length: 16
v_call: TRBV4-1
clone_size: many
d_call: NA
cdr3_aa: CASSQEPSASNSPLHF
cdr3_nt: TGCGCCAGCAGCCAAGAACCGAGCGCGAGCAATTCACCCCTCCACTTT

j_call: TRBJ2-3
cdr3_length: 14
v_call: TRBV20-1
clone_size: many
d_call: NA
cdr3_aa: CSASPRSGTDTQYF
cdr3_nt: TGCAGTGCTAGCCCGCGGTCCGGCACAGATACGCAGTATTTT

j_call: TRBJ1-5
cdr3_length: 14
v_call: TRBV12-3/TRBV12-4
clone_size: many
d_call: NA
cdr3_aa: CASSLGGGNQPQHF
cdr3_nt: TGTGCCAGCAGCTTAGGAGGGGGCAATCAGCCCCAGCATTTT

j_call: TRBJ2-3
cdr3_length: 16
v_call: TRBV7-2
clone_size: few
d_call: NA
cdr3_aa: CASSLTLGVSTDTQYF
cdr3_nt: TGTGCCAGCAGCTTAACGCTAGGGGTTAGCACAGATACGCAGTATTTT

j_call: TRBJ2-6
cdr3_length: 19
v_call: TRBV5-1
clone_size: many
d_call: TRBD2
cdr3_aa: CASSLGAGVHVSGANVLTF
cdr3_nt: TGCGCCAGCAGCTTGGGAGCGGGGGTACATGTCTCTGGGGCCAACGTCCTGACTTTC